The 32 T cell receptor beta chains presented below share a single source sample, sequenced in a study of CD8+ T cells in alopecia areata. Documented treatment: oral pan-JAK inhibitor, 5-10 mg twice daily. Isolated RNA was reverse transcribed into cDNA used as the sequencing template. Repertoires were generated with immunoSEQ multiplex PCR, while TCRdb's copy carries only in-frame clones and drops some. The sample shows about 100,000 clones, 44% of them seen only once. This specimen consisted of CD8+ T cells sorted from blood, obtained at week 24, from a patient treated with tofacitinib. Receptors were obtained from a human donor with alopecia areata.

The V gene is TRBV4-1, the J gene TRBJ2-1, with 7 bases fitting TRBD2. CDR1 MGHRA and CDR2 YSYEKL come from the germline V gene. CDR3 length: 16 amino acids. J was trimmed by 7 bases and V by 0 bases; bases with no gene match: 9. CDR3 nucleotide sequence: TGCGCCAGCAGCCAAGAACCGGGAGGAATAAGGAATGAGCAGTTCTTC. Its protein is CASSQEPGGIRNEQFF.

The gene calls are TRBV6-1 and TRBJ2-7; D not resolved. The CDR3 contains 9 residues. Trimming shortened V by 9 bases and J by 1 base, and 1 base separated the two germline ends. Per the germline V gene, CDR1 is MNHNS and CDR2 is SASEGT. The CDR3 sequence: CASSYEQYF. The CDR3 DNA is TGTGCCAGTTCCTACGAGCAGTACTTC.

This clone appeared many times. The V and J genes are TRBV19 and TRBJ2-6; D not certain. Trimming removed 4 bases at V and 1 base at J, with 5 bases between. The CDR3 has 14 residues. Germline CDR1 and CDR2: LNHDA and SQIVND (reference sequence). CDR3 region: CASSTGSGANVLTF. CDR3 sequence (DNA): TGTGCCAGTAGTACCGGGTCTGGGGCCAACGTCCTGACTTTC.

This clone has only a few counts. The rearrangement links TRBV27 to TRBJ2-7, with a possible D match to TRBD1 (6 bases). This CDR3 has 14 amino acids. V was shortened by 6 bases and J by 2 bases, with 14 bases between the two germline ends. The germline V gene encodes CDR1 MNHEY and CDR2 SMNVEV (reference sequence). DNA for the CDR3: TGTGCCAGCAGCCAGGACAGAGCGACCTACGAGCAGTACTTC. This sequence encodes CASSQDRATYEQYF.

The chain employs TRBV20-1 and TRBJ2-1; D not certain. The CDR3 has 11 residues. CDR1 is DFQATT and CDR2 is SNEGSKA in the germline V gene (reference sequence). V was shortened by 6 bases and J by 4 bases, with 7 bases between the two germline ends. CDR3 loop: CSAWRYNEQFF. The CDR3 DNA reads TGCAGTGCATGGCGGTACAATGAGCAGTTCTTC.

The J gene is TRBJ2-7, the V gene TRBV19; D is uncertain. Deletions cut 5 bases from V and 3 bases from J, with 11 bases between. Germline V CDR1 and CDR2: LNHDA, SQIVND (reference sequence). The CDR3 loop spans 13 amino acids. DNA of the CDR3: TGTGCCAGTAGTTCCACCCCCGGCTACGAGCAGTACTTC. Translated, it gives CASSSTPGYEQYF.

Here the CDR3 DNA reads TGCTCCTCAGGGGGTGGCTACACCTTC. It is translated as CSSGGGYTF. The chain couples TRBV5-1 to TRBJ1-2, with 7 bases matching TRBD1. The germline gives CDR1 SGHRS, CDR2 YFSETQ. The CDR3 sequence is 9 residues long.

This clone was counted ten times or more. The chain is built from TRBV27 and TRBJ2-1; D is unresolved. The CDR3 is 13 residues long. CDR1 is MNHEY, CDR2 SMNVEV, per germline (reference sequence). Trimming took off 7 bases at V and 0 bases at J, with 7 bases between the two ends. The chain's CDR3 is CASKDLSYNEQFF. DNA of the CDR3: TGTGCCAGCAAGGATCTCTCCTACAATGAGCAGTTCTTC.

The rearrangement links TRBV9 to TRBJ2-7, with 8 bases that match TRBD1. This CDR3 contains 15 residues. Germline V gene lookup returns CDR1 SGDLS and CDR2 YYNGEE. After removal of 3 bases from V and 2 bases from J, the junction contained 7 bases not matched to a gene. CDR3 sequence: CASSARPGQAYEQYF. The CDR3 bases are TGTGCCAGCAGCGCGCGACCGGGACAGGCCTACGAGCAGTACTTC.

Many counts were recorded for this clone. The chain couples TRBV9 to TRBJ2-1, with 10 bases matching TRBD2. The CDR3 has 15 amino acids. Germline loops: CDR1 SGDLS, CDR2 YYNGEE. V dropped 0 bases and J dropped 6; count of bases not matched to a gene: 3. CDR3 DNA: TGTGCCAGCAGCGTAGAGGCTAGCGGGAGCAATGAGCAGTTCTTC. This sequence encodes CASSVEASGSNEQFF.

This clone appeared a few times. The CDR3 DNA reads TGCAGCGTTGATTCCGGGACTAGCGACGAGCAGTACTTC. Protein product: CSVDSGTSDEQYF. This rearrangement joins TRBV29-1 to TRBJ2-7; 10 nucleotides match TRBD2. The CDR3 sequence is 13 residues long. Germline assignment: CDR1 SQVTM and CDR2 ANQGSEA. V gave up 3 bases and J gave up 5 bases; unmatched junction bases: 4.

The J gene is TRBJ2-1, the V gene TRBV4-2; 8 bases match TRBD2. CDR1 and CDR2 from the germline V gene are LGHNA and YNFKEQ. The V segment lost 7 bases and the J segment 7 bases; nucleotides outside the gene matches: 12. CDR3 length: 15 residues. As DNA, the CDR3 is TGTGCCAGCAAGGAAGGAGCGGGAGCCCTAAATGAGCAGTTCTTC. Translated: CASKEGAGALNEQFF.

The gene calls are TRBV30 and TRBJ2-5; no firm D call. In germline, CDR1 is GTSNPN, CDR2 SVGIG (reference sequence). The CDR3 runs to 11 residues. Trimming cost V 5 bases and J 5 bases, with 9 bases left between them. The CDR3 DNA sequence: TGTGCCTGGCTAAAGGCGGAGACCCAGTACTTC. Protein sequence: CAWLKAETQYF.

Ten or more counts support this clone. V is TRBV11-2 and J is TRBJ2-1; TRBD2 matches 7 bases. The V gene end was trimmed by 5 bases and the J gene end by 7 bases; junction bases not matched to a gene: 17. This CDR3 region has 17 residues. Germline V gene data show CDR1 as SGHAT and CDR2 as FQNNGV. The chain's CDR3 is CASSIYPQRDERNEQFF. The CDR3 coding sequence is TGTGCCAGCAGCATTTATCCTCAGCGGGACGAGAGAAATGAGCAGTTCTTC.

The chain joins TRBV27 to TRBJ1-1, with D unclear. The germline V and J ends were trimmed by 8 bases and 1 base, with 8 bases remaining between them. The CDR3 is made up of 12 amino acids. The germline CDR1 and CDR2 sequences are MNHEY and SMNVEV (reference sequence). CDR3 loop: CASGTGNTEAFF. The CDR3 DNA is TGTGCCAGCGGTACGGGGAACACTGAAGCTTTCTTT.

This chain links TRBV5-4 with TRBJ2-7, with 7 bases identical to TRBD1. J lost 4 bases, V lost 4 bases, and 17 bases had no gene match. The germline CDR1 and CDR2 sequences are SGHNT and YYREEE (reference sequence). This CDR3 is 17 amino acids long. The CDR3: CASSGSPQGEYQYEQYF. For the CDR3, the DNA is TGTGCCAGCAGCGGATCACCTCAGGGGGAATATCAATACGAGCAGTACTTC.

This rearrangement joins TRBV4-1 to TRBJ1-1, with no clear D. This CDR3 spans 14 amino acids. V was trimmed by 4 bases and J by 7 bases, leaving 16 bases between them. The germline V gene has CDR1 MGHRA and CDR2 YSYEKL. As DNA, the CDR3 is TGCGCCAGCAGCCTCCCCTCGTCCAAAATTGAAGCTTTCTTT. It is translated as CASSLPSSKIEAFF.

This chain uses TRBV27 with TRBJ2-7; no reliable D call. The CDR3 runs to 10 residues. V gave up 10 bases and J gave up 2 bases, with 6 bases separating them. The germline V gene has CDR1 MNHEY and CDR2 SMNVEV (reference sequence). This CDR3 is CAIATYEQYF. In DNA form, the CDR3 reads TGTGCCATCGCAACCTACGAGCAGTACTTC.

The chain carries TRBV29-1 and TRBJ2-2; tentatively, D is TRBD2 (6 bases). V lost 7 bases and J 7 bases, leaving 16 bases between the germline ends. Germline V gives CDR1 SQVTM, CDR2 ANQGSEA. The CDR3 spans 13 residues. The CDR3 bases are TGCAGCGCAGTACAAGGAGGGAACGGGGAGCTGTTTTTT. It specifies CSAVQGGNGELFF.

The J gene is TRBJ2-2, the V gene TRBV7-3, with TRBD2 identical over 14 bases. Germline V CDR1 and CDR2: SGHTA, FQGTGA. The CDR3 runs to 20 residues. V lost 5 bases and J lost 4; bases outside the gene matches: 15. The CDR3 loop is CASSVEGPGLAGEGTGELFF. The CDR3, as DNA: TGTGCCAGCAGCGTAGAGGGTCCGGGACTAGCGGGAGAGGGCACCGGGGAGCTGTTTTTT.

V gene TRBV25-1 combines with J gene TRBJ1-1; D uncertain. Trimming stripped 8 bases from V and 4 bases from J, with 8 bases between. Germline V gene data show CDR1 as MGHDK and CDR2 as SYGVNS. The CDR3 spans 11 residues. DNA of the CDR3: TGTGCCAGCGCGGTTGGCACTGAAGCTTTCTTT. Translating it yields CASAVGTEAFF.

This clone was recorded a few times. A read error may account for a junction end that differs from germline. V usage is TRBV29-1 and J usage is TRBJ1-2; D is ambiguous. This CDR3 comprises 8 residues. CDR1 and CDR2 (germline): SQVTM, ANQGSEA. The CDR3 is CSVGGEDF. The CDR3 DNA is TGCAGCGTCGGCGGGGAGGATTTC.

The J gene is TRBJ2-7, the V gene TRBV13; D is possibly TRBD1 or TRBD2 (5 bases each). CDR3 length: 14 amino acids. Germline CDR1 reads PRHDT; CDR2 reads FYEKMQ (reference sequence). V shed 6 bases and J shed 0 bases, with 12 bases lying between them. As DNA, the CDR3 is TGTGCCAGCAGTTCCGGGACGGCCTCCTACGAGCAGTACTTC. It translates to CASSSGTASYEQYF.

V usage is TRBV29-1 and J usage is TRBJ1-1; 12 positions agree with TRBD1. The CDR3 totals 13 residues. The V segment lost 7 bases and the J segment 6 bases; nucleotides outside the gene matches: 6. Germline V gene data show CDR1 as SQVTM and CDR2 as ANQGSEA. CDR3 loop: CSATGQGAAEAFF. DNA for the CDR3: TGCAGCGCTACGGGACAGGGGGCGGCTGAAGCTTTCTTT.

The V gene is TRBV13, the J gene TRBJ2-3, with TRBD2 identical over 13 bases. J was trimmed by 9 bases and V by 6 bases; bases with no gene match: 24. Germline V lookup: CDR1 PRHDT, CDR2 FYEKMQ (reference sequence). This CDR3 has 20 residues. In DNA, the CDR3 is TGTGCCAGCAGTCACGCCGGGACTAGCGGGACCACTGAGGCTATGAGGACGCAGTATTTT. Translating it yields CASSHAGTSGTTEAMRTQYF.

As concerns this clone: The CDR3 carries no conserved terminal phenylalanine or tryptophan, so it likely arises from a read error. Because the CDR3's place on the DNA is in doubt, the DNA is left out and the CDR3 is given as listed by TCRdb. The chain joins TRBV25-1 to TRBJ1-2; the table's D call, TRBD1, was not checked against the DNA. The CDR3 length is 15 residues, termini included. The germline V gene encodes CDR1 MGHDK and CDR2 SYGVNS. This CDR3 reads CASSEFISGTDPRLI.

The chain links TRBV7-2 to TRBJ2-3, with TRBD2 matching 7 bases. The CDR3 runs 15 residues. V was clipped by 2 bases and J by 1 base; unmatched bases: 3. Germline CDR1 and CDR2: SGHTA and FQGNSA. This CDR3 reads CASSLRTSGTDTQYF. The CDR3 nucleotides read TGTGCCAGCAGCTTACGCACTAGCGGCACAGATACGCAGTATTTT.

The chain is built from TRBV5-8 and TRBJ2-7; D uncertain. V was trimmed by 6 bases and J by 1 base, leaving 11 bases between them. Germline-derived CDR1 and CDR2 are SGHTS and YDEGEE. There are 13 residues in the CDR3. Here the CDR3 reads CASTTLGSYEQYF. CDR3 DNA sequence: TGTGCCAGCACCACTCTAGGGTCCTACGAGCAGTACTTC.

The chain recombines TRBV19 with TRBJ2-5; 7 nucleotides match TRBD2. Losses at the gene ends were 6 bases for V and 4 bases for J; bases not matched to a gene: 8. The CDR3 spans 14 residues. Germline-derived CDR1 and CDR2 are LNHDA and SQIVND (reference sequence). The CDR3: CASRPGLYTETQYF. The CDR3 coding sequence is TGTGCCAGTAGACCGGGACTATATACAGAGACCCAGTACTTC. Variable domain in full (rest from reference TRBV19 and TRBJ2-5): DGGITQSPKYLFRKEGQNVTLSCEQNLNHDAMYWYRQDPGQGLRLIYYSQIVNDFQKGDIAEGYSVSREKKESFPLTVTSAQKNPTAFYLCASRPGLYTETQYFGPGTRLLVL.

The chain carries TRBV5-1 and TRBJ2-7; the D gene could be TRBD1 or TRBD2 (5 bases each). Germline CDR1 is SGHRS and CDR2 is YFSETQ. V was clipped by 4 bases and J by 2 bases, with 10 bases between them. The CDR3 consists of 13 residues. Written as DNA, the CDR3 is TGCGCCAGCAGCCCCGGGACCCCCTACGAGCAGTACTTC. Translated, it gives CASSPGTPYEQYF.

The CDR3 loop is CASSLESSGRKTQYF. The CDR3 DNA reads as TGTGCCAGCAGCTTGGAGTCTAGCGGGAGAAAGACCCAGTACTTC. The chain carries TRBV5-4 and TRBJ2-5, with 10 nucleotides matching TRBD2. Germline V gives CDR1 SGHNT, CDR2 YYREEE (reference sequence). CDR3 length: 15 amino acids. V shed 0 bases, J shed 6 bases, and the junction held 5 bases outside the gene matches.

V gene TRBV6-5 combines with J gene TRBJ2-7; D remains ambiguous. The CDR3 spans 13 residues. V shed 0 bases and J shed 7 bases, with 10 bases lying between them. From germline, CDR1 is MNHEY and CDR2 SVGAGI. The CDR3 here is CASSYSSMGEQYF. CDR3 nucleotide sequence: TGTGCCAGCAGTTACTCGTCGATGGGAGAGCAGTACTTC.